This T cell receptor beta chain was captured by sequencing in a study of blood T cell repertoires in COVID-19. Turning to the study itself: Sites across the United States, Italy and Spain contributed samples from acute and convalescent COVID-19. The cDNA or gDNA used as material had been derived from T cells, B-cell-depleted T cells, or PBMCs.

Per the original data handling: Scientists estimated how many nucleated cells there were by amplifying reference gene primers. Sequencing used immunoSEQ multiplex PCR; TCRdb keeps in-frame clones, though not all of them. That table furnishes V, J and clone size, whereas the DNA furnished D and trimming. The sample comprises roughly 290,000 clones, roughly 86% of which are singletons, and approximately 8.1% rests with the top ten. V shed 5 bases and J shed 5 bases, with 10 bases lying between them. Germline V gene lookup returns CDR1 LGHNT and CDR2 FRNRAP. The CDR3 is 13 amino acids. The sample comprised peripheral blood. The TCR originated in a woman aged 45-65 years who had recovered from COVID-19. The chain combines TRBV12-5 with TRBJ2-1; possibly TRBD1 for D (5 bases). CDR3 residues: CASGQDNHNEQFF. The CDR3 bases are TGTGCTAGTGGTCAGGACAACCACAATGAGCAGTTCTTC.